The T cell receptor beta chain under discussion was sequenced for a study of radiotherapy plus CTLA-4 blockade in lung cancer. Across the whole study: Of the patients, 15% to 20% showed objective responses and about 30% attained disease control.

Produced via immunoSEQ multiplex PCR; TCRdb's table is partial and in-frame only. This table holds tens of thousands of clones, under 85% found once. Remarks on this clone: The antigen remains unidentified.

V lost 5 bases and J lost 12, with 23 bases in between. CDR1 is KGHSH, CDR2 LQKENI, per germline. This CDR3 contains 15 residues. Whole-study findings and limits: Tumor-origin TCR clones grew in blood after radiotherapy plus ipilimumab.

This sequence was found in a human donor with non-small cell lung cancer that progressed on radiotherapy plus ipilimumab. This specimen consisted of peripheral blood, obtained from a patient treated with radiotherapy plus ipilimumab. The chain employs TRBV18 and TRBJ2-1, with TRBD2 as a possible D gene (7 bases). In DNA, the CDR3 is TGTGCCAGCTCATCCCCTGGCGGGGGAATACAGGGGCAGTTCTTC. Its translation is CASSSPGGGIQGQFF.